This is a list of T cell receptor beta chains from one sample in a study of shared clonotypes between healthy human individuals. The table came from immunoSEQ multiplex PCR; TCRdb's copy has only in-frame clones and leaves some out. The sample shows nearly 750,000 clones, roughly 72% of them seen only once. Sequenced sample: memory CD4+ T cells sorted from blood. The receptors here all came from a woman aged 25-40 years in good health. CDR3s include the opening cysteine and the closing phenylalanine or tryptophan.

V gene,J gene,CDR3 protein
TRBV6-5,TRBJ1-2,CASSTDLYGYTF
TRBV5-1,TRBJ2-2,CASNLGMNTGELFF
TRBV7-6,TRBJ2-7,CASSFLGPPYF
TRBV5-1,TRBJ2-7,CASSPLAGADGEQYF
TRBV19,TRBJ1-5,CASTPGQGTYSNQPQHF
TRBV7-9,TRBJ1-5,CASSFLREGGPQHF
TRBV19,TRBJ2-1,CASSPSWSSYNEQFF
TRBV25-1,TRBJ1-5,CASSEPGHPEFNQPQHF
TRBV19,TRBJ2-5,CASTGGGEVQYF
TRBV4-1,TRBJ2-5,CASSPQGRAGLETQYF
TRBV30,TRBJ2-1,CAWSGPGTVPNEQFF
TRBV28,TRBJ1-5,CASRDQGQGSNQPQHF
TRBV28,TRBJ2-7,CASSLYGTSGSYEQYF
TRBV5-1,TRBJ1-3,CASSLGLSGSGNTIYF
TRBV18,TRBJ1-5,CASSPGGTQPQHF
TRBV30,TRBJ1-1,CAWSVGTLDREAFF
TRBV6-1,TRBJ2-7,CASSGSLSGSYEQYF
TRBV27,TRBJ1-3,CASSFLGRASGNTIYF
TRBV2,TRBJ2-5,CASSEDGETQYF
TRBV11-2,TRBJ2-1,CASSLPGTSGTSGQFF
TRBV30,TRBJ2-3,CAWTDRGRATDTQYF
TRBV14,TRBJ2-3,CASSQGTSNTQYF
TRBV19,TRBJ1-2,CASSRPPGQAHLSDHLDYGYTF
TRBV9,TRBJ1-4,CASSAQGSRTGFVDEKLFF
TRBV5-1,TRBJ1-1,CASRFQGGSTEAFF
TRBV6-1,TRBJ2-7,CASSEPRAPYEQYF
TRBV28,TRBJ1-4,CASSPGDRGSEKLFF
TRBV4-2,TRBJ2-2,CASSQLGLAALGELFF
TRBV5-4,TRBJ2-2,CASSLAAGARYTGELFF
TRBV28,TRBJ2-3,CASSLGATGADTQYF
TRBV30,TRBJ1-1,CAWSPDRLEAFF
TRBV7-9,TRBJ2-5,CASSPYWREETQYF
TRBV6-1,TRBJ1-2,CASSEAQTGNYGYTF
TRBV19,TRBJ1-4,CASSMAPTGEKLFF
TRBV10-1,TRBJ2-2,CASSESRGLLTGELFF
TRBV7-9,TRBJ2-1,CASSLKGGGGKQFF
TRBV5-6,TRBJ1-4,CASSLLGDGATVEKLFF
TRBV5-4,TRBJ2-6,CASSPPFRDRGAGANVLTF
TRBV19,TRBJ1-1,CASQQLGLNTEAFF
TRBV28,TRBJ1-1,CASSFTGREAFF
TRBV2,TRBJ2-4,CASSPLTGAKNIQYF
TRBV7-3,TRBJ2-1,CASSLTGTSGSVFF
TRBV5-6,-,CASSFTGTSGTSEQYF
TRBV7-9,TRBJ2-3,CASSSRTSSTDTQYF
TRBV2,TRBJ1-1,CASSEGGMPYTEAFF
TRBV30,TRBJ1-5,CAWSAGQGGQPQHF
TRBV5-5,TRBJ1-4,CASSLPGATNEKLFF
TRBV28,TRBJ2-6,CASSSGRLGTSGANVLTF
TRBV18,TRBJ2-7,CASSPGYEQYF
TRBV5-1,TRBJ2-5,CASSVGTSGSKGEETQYF
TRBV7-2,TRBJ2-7,CASSRVPYEQYF
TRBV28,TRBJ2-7,CASSTPGQSSYEQYF
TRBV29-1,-,CSVAIGTGSHEQYF
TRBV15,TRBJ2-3,CATSIVGTSTSTDTQYF